The T cell receptor beta chain described here comes from a study of OX40 agonist ivuxolimab in advanced cancers. Looking at the study overall: An agonistic anti-OX40 (CD134) antibody, ivuxolimab, was used to treat the patients. The patients received ivuxolimab by intravenous route every 2 weeks at 0.01 to 10 mg/kg. The eligibility criteria allowed prior anti-PD-1, anti-PD-L1 or anti-CTLA-4 therapy, and around 40% had some.

Study-level points and caveats: It was not determined which antigens were specifically recognized by the peripheral T cells that had undergone clonal expansion.

Trimming took 11 bases from V and 6 from J, leaving 13 bases between them. Germline V gene data show CDR1 as MNHEY and CDR2 as SMNVEV (reference sequence). CDR3 size: 12 residues. Details on this clone: What it recognizes is unknown.

Sequencing used immunoSEQ multiplex PCR; TCRdb keeps in-frame clones, though not all of them. The profile shows more than 12,000 clones, 80% of them singletons. The TCR sequence derives from an adult with an advanced solid tumor such as melanoma, head and neck, liver or kidney cancer. This rearrangement joins TRBV27 to TRBJ1-4, with D possibly being TRBD1 (6 bases). Specimen: CD4+ or CD8+ T cells sorted from blood, collected in a trial of the OX40 agonist ivuxolimab. CDR3 region: CASRGMDEKLFF. As DNA, the CDR3 is TGTGCCTCCAGGGGCATGGATGAAAAACTGTTTTTT.